The 2 T cell receptor beta chains below come from one sample, sequenced in a study of metastatic and nonmetastatic thyroid tumors. TCRdb re-called the PCR reads through MiXCR. The repertoire consists of around 70,000 clones, with more than 15% occurring once and the leading ten covering around 13%. Before thyroid surgery, none of the patients had received any treatment. Material for sequencing was blood. These TCRs come from a female donor with papillary thyroid cancer or a benign thyroid nodule (not recorded which). Some clones in this sample may be carry-over from other donors' samples.

This clone appeared many times. The rearrangement joins TRBV19 to TRBJ1-3; possibly TRBD1 for D (5 bases). CDR1 is LNHDA, CDR2 SQIVND, per germline (reference sequence). This CDR3 is 16 amino acids long. V lost 5 bases, J lost 2 bases, and 16 bases lay in between. In nucleotides, the CDR3 is TGTGCCAGTAGTCCCAACGACAGAGGGGCTGGAAACACCATATATTTT. Translation: CASSPNDRGAGNTIYF.

This clone has at least ten counts. The rearrangement links TRBV18 to TRBJ1-4; tentatively, D is TRBD1 (6 bases). With 5 bases removed from V and 8 bases from J, the gap between germline ends came to 18 bases. This CDR3 is built from 15 residues. Germline V gene sequence: CDR1 KGHSH, CDR2 LQKENI. The CDR3 region is CASSSGDGLGEKLFF. CDR3 DNA: TGTGCCAGCTCATCAGGGGACGGACTAGGAGAAAAACTGTTTTTT.